The 28 T cell receptor beta chains given below trace back to one sample, sequenced in a study of T cell changes during pregnancy in multiple sclerosis. Profiled with immunoSEQ multiplex PCR; TCRdb holds only in-frame clones, not every one. Altogether roughly 70,000 clones are present, over 80% being singletons, with the ten largest covering 2.3%. Sequences were derived from peripheral blood, sampled before pregnancy. The receptors shown here come from a female donor with multiple sclerosis, enrolled in a pregnancy study.

The V and J genes are TRBV4-2 and TRBJ1-2; tentatively, D is TRBD1 (6 bases). Germline V gene lookup returns CDR1 LGHNA and CDR2 YNFKEQ. The CDR3 extends over 15 amino acids. Trimming stripped 0 bases from V and 0 bases from J, with 8 bases between. The chain's CDR3 is CASSQDRGTNYGYTF. CDR3 nucleotide sequence: TGTGCCAGCAGCCAAGACAGGGGTACTAACTATGGCTACACCTTC.

This clone was observed once. The chain couples TRBV9 to TRBJ2-3, with 10 bases identical to TRBD2. The J segment lost 2 bases and the V segment lost 2 bases, leaving 5 bases of the junction unmatched. Germline V gene sequence: CDR1 SGDLS, CDR2 YYNGEE. The CDR3 extends over 16 amino acids. CDR3 sequence (DNA): TGTGCCAGCAGCGTGACCGGGACTAGCGCCACAGATACGCAGTATTTT. Translation gives CASSVTGTSATDTQYF.

This sequence joins TRBV29-1 and TRBJ2-7; D is ambiguous. There are 12 residues in the CDR3. Trimming removed 5 bases at V and 1 base at J, with 9 bases between. Germline-derived CDR1 and CDR2 are SQVTM and ANQGSEA. CDR3 residues: CSVKHRSYEQYF. For the CDR3, the DNA is TGCAGCGTTAAGCACCGTTCCTACGAGCAGTACTTC.

This chain uses TRBV6-6 with TRBJ1-1; D may be TRBD1 (5 bases). The CDR3 covers 11 residues. CDR1 and CDR2 (germline): MNHNY, SVGAGI (reference sequence). Trimming removed 7 bases at V and 10 bases at J, with 13 bases between. CDR3 coding DNA: TGTGCCAGCATCTCCGGGGGGGGAGCTTTCTTT. This codes for CASISGGGAFF.

As DNA, the CDR3 is TGTGCCAGCAGTTACTCCGGGGGGCTTGGAAACACCATATATTTT. It codes for CASSYSGGLGNTIYF. The chain couples TRBV6-5 to TRBJ1-3, with D possibly matching TRBD1 (6 bases). This CDR3 contains 15 residues. The V gene lost 0 bases and the J gene lost 3 bases, with 9 bases spanning the gap. In germline, CDR1 is MNHEY, CDR2 SVGAGI.

V usage is TRBV25-1 and J usage is TRBJ2-1; 12 nucleotides line up with TRBD2. CDR1 and CDR2 (germline): MGHDK, SYGVNS. The CDR3 extends over 16 amino acids. V was pared by 2 bases and J by 5 bases, with 4 bases of the junction left unmatched. The CDR3 coding sequence is TGTGCCAGCAGTGAACCGGGACTAGCGGGTCACAATGAGCAGTTCTTC. This gives the protein CASSEPGLAGHNEQFF.

This clone has a single count. V usage is TRBV27 and J usage is TRBJ2-7; D uncertain. V gave up 3 bases and J gave up 5 bases, with 5 bases separating them. The CDR3 runs to 11 residues. Germline-derived CDR1 and CDR2 are MNHEY and SMNVEV (reference sequence). The CDR3 sequence is CASSFGHEQYF. DNA for the CDR3: TGTGCCAGCAGTTTTGGGCACGAGCAGTACTTC.

The genes are TRBV7-9 and TRBJ2-3; 10 bases match TRBD2. V gave up 8 bases and J gave up 0 bases; unmatched junction bases: 14. CDR1 is SEHNR and CDR2 is FQNEAQ in the germline V gene (reference sequence). The CDR3 has 18 amino acids. CDR3 sequence (DNA): TGTGCCAGCTTGGGGCCTAGCGGGAGCGGTTCGAGCACAGATACGCAGTATTTT. This gives the protein CASLGPSGSGSSTDTQYF.

The chain couples TRBV19 to TRBJ1-4, with D possibly matching TRBD1 (6 bases). V was pared by 9 bases and J by 6 bases, with 17 bases between. The CDR3 loop spans 14 amino acids. Germline V gives CDR1 LNHDA, CDR2 SQIVND (reference sequence). DNA of the CDR3: TGTGCCAGCTCCTACGGGGGGCAAGATGAAAAACTGTTTTTT. It specifies CASSYGGQDEKLFF. The variable domain in full, with the rest retrieved from reference TRBV19 and TRBJ1-4, is DGGITQSPKYLFRKEGQNVTLSCEQNLNHDAMYWYRQDPGQGLRLIYYSQIVNDFQKGDIAEGYSVSREKKESFPLTVTSAQKNPTAFYLCASSYGGQDEKLFFGSGTQLSVL.

This chain uses TRBV5-4 with TRBJ2-4, with 8 nucleotides matching TRBD1. Germline V gene data show CDR1 as SGHNT and CDR2 as YYREEE (reference sequence). There are 13 residues in the CDR3. V trimming: 5 bases; J trimming: 8 bases; junction bases outside the gene matches: 6. The CDR3 DNA sequence: TGTGCCAGCAGTTCCGACAGGGGATACATTCAGTACTTC. It specifies CASSSDRGYIQYF.

The V gene is TRBV15, the J gene TRBJ2-5; 9 bases align to TRBD2. Germline V gives CDR1 LNHNV, CDR2 YYDKDF (reference sequence). The CDR3 spans 15 residues. Trimming removed 2 bases from V and 5 bases from J; junction bases left unmatched: 6. The CDR3 loop is CATSRPTSGLETQYF. Here the CDR3 DNA reads TGTGCCACCAGCAGACCAACTAGCGGGCTGGAGACCCAGTACTTC.

The genes are TRBV7-3 and TRBJ2-1; 11 bases are shared with TRBD2. The germline CDR1 and CDR2 sequences are SGHTA and FQGTGA. V lost 5 bases and J lost 10; bases outside the gene matches: 13. The CDR3 covers 16 residues. In nucleotides, the CDR3 is TGTGCCAGCAGCATCCCTAGCGGGGGGTTACCCGGCGAGCAGTTCTTC. Residues: CASSIPSGGLPGEQFF.

The chain has TRBV28 and TRBJ2-7; possibly TRBD1 for D (5 bases). V was shortened by 4 bases and J by 0 bases, with 16 bases between the two germline ends. The CDR3 length is 16 residues. Germline assignment: CDR1 MDHEN and CDR2 SYDVKM. CDR3 residues: CASSSFRQLDSYEQYF. CDR3 DNA sequence: TGTGCCAGCAGTTCCTTTAGACAGCTTGACTCCTACGAGCAGTACTTC.

The V call is TRBV7-3, the J call TRBJ2-2, with TRBD2 identical over 10 bases. This CDR3 spans 16 amino acids. Germline CDR1 is SGHTA and CDR2 is FQGTGA. V gave up 3 bases and J gave up 5 bases; unmatched junction bases: 6. The CDR3 nucleotides read TGTGCCAGCAGCTTCGAGCGGGAGGGCAGGACCGGGGAGCTGTTTTTT. This codes for CASSFEREGRTGELFF. Filled out from reference TRBV7-3 and TRBJ2-2, the complete variable domain reads GAGVSQTPSNKVTEKGKYVELRCDPISGHTALYWYRQSLGQGPEFLIYFQGTGAADDSGLPNDRFFAVRPEGSVSTLKIQRTERGDSAVYLCASSFEREGRTGELFFGEGSRLTVL.

The chain links TRBV10-3 to TRBJ2-1; TRBD2 agrees at 8 bases. V lost 0 bases, J lost 7 bases, and 14 bases stayed unmatched. The CDR3 extends over 18 amino acids. CDR1 and CDR2 from the germline V gene are ENHRY and SYGVKD. The CDR3: CAISESGRSGGPRNEQFF. CDR3 in DNA: TGTGCCATCAGTGAGTCGGGCCGCTCGGGAGGGCCGCGGAATGAGCAGTTCTTC.

This clone has only a few counts. This chain links TRBV28 with TRBJ2-1, with 9 bases lining up with TRBD2. The germline V gene has CDR1 MDHEN and CDR2 SYDVKM. The V gene end was trimmed by 7 bases and the J gene end by 4 bases; junction bases not matched to a gene: 14. The CDR3 contains 17 residues. The CDR3 sequence: CASTRTLAGAYYNEQFF. CDR3 nucleotide sequence: TGTGCCAGCACTCGGACTTTAGCGGGGGCGTATTACAATGAGCAGTTCTTC.

The chain carries TRBV5-1 and TRBJ2-3; TRBD2 matches 10 bases. The CDR3 sequence is 16 residues long. The trim removed 4 bases at V and 4 bases at J, leaving 9 bases unmatched. CDR1 SGHRS and CDR2 YFSETQ come from the germline V gene. The CDR3 protein is CASSAAGTSASDTQYF. CDR3 nucleotide sequence: TGCGCCAGCAGCGCCGCCGGGACTAGCGCTTCAGATACGCAGTATTTT.

This clone was seen once. The chain links TRBV7-9 to TRBJ2-1; 7 bases fit TRBD1. Trimming at V came to 2 bases and at J to 6 bases, leaving 1 base not matched to a gene. Germline CDR1 SEHNR, CDR2 FQNEAQ (reference sequence). The CDR3 contains 13 residues. CDR3 amino acids: CASSLTGVNEQFF. The CDR3 DNA reads as TGTGCCAGCAGCTTAACAGGGGTCAATGAGCAGTTCTTC.

V usage is TRBV7-8 and J usage is TRBJ1-5; 10 bases fit TRBD1. V was clipped by 1 base and J by 6 bases; unmatched bases: 12. The CDR3 covers 18 residues. In germline, CDR1 is SGHVS, CDR2 FQNEAQ. Written as DNA, the CDR3 is TGTGCCAGCAGCTTAGGGGACAGGGGCCCTCTAAGCCGTCAGCCCCAGCATTTT. Protein: CASSLGDRGPLSRQPQHF.

The rearrangement links TRBV21-1 to TRBJ1-1; TRBD1 was called by the table and not checked on the DNA. TRBV21-1 is tagged as a pseudogene. The length of the CDR3 is 16 residues. DNA of the CDR3: TGTGCCAGCAGCAAAGCGGGTGTCAGGGGGAACACTGAAGCTTTCTTT. It translates to CASSKAGVRGNTEAFF.

To note about this clone: Germline and junction disagree at one end, which may indicate a read error. The rearrangement links TRBV20-1 to TRBJ1-2, with D possibly TRBD1 on 6 matching bases. The germline CDR1 and CDR2 sequences are DFQATT and SNEGSKA (reference sequence). CDR3 length: 11 residues. The DNA for the CDR3 is TGCAGTGCTAGAGAACGGGACACCCTAAACTTC. Amino acid sequence: CSARERDTLNF.

CDR3 DNA sequence: TGTGCCAGCAGCACCCGGACAGGGGCGGTCACCGGGGAGCTGTTTTTT. Translated, it gives CASSTRTGAVTGELFF. The rearrangement uses TRBV7-2 and TRBJ2-2; TRBD1 agrees at 9 bases. J was trimmed by 4 bases and V by 5 bases; bases with no gene match: 8. This CDR3 has 16 amino acids. Germline CDR1 and CDR2: SGHTA and FQGNSA.

This chain uses TRBV5-6 with TRBJ1-4, with 7 positions matching TRBD1. V was pared by 2 bases and J by 15 bases, with 13 bases of the junction left unmatched. From germline, CDR1 is SGHDT and CDR2 YYEEEE. The CDR3 contains 14 residues. The CDR3 bases are TGTGCCAGCAGCTTCCGGGACAGATCTCCTAGGATGTTTTTT. Translation gives CASSFRDRSPRMFF.

This chain uses TRBV7-9 with TRBJ2-2; 7 nucleotides match TRBD1. The CDR3 runs to 15 residues. V shed 5 bases, J shed 4 bases, and the junction held 7 bases outside the gene matches. Germline V gene data show CDR1 as SEHNR and CDR2 as FQNEAQ (reference sequence). CDR3 region: CASSRDSFSTGELFF. The CDR3 DNA follows: TGTGCCAGCAGCCGGGACAGTTTCAGCACCGGGGAGCTGTTTTTT.

V and J are TRBV6-1 and TRBJ1-1; 11 nucleotides line up with TRBD1. The ends lost 8 bases at V and 4 bases at J; junction bases unmatched: 9. This CDR3 comprises 15 residues. Germline V CDR1 and CDR2: MNHNS, SASEGT. CDR3 nucleotide sequence: TGTGCCAGCGGCGGGCGGGGGACAGGGGGCACTGAAGCTTTCTTT. This codes for CASGGRGTGGTEAFF.

The chain carries TRBV7-2 and TRBJ2-1; the match to TRBD2 covers 10 bases. Trimming at V came to 9 bases and at J to 9 bases, leaving 17 bases not matched to a gene. The CDR3 loop spans 16 amino acids. CDR1 SGHTA and CDR2 FQGNSA come from the germline V gene. The CDR3: CASSPNIAGGSGEQFF. CDR3 bases: TGTGCCAGTAGCCCAAATATAGCGGGGGGTAGCGGTGAGCAGTTCTTC.

This clone was seen a single time. The chain couples TRBV29-1 to TRBJ2-7, with D maybe TRBD1 (7 bases). The CDR3 is 17 amino acids. Germline V gives CDR1 SQVTM, CDR2 ANQGSEA. V lost 1 base and J 3 bases, leaving 22 bases between the germline ends. CDR3 protein: CSVEGDNGGGTFYEQYF. Here the CDR3 DNA reads TGCAGCGTTGAAGGGGACAATGGAGGGGGCACCTTCTACGAGCAGTACTTC.

The rearrangement uses TRBV29-1 and TRBJ2-1, with 7 positions matching TRBD2. From germline, CDR1 is SQVTM and CDR2 ANQGSEA. This CDR3 is built from 12 residues. Trimming cost V 7 bases and J 6 bases; bases outside gene matches: 6. This CDR3 reads CSAMTSSNEQFF. The CDR3 DNA follows: TGCAGCGCTATGACTAGCTCCAATGAGCAGTTCTTC.